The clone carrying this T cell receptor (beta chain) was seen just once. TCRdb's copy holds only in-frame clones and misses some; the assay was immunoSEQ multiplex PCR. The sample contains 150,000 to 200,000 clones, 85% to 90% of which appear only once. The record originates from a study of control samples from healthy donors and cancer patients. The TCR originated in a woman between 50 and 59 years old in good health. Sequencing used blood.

CDR3 region: CATSTYSGSSYNEQFF. The CDR3 DNA follows: TGTGCCACCAGCACCTATAGCGGGAGCTCCTACAATGAGCAGTTCTTC. The genes are TRBV15 and TRBJ2-1; 9 nucleotides line up with TRBD2. V dropped 4 bases and J dropped 0; count of bases not matched to a gene: 4. Germline loops: CDR1 LNHNV, CDR2 YYDKDF (reference sequence). The CDR3 spans 16 residues.